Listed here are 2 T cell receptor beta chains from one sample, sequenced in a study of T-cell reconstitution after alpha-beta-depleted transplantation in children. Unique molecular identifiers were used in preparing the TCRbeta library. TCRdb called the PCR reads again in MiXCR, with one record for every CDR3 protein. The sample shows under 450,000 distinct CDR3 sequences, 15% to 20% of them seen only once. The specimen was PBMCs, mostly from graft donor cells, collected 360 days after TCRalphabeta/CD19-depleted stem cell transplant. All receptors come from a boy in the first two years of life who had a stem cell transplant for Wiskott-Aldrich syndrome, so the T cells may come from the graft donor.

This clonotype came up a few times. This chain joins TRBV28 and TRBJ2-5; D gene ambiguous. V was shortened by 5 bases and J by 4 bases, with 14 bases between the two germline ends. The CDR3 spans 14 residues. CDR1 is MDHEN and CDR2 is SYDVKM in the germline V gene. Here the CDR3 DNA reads TGTGCCAGCAGTCCCCCGGGTATTCCAGAGACCCAGTACTTC. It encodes CASSPPGIPETQYF.

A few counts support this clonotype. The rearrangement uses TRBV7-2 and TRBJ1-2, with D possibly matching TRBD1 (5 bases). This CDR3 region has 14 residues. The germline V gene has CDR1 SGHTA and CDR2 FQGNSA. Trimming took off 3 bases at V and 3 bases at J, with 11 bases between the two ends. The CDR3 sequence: CASSFGGGDYGYTF. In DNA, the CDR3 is TGTGCCAGCAGCTTCGGTGGAGGGGACTATGGCTACACCTTC. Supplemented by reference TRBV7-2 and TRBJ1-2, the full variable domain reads GAGVSQSPSNKVTEKGKDVELRCDPISGHTALYWYRQSLGQGLEFLIYFQGNSAPDKSGLPSDRFSAERTGGSVSTLTIQRTQQEDSAVYLCASSFGGGDYGYTFGSGTRLTVV.